These T cell receptor beta chains were read from a single sample in a study of T cell changes during pregnancy in multiple sclerosis. Libraries were prepared by immunoSEQ multiplex PCR; TCRdb keeps only in-frame clonotypes and omits some of them. The sample includes about 44,000 clones, 85% to 95% of them seen just once. Input material: peripheral blood. The receptors derive from a female donor with multiple sclerosis, enrolled in a pregnancy study. Both conserved end residues are part of each CDR3. A D gene is named only where the DNA matches it firmly.

D gene	V gene	J gene	CDR3 DNA	CDR3 protein
TRBD1	TRBV28	TRBJ1-1	TGTGCCAGCAGTCAAACAGGGGGACGGACTGAAGCTTTCTTT	CASSQTGGRTEAFF
TRBD2	TRBV27	TRBJ2-7	TGTGCCAGCAGTACCTTAGCGGGGGTCTCCTACGAGCAGTACTTC	CASSTLAGVSYEQYF
-	TRBV4-1	TRBJ2-1	TGCGCCAGCAGCCAGTGGGAGGGGGTCCACAATGAGCAGTTCTTC	CASSQWEGVHNEQFF
TRBD2	TRBV7-6	TRBJ2-1	TGTGCCAGCAGCTTAGCTCCTAGCGGGAGCCCCTACAATGAGCAGTTCTTC	CASSLAPSGSPYNEQFF
-	TRBV6-6	TRBJ1-2	TGTGCCAGCAGTCCGGGAGTTAACTATGGCTACACCTTC	CASSPGVNYGYTF
TRBD2	TRBV11-1	TRBJ2-1	TGTGCCAGCAGCTTAAGTACTAGCGGGAGGGGCAATGAGCAGTTCTTC	CASSLSTSGRGNEQFF
TRBD2	TRBV6-5	TRBJ2-3	TGTGCCAGCAGTTGCCCACTAGCGGGAGAAACAGATACGCAGTATTTT	CASSCPLAGETDTQYF
-	TRBV5-6	TRBJ1-4	TGTGCCAGCAGCTTCACTAGTGAAAAACTGTTTTTT	CASSFTSEKLFF
TRBD1	TRBV6-5	TRBJ2-7	TGTGCCAGCAGTTTGGGACAGGGGATTAACGAGCAGTACTTC	CASSLGQGINEQYF
TRBD2	TRBV4-1	TRBJ2-3	TGCGCCAGCAGCCAAGATTCGGCTAGCGGGAGGGATAGGCAGTATTTT	CASSQDSASGRDRQYF
TRBD2	TRBV14	TRBJ2-1	TGTGCCAGCAGCCCCCTCGGGCTAGCGGGAGCCAATGAGCAGTTCTTC	CASSPLGLAGANEQFF
TRBD2	TRBV5-6	TRBJ2-1	TGTGCCAGCAGCCCGGGACTAGCGGGAGGTACATACAATGAGCAGTTCTTC	CASSPGLAGGTYNEQFF